The 30 T cell receptor beta chains below all came from one sample that was sequenced in a study of cytomegalovirus exposure and HLA in healthy donors. Vbeta (60) and Jbeta (13) primers were used in the PCR. The assay was immunoSEQ multiplex PCR, and TCRdb's table has in-frame clones only and misses some. The sample comprises approximately 150,000 clones, about 73% of which are singletons, and roughly 13% rests with the top ten. Source material: PBMCs. All receptors derive from a woman in her forties or fifties in good health and CMV-seropositive.

This clone was found a few times. Sequence at one end of the junction differs from germline and may be a read error. V gene TRBV6-5 combines with J gene TRBJ2-2; 8 bases match TRBD2. Germline V gives CDR1 MNHEY, CDR2 SVGAGI. The CDR3 is made up of 16 amino acids. CDR3 nucleotides: TGTGCCAGCAGCTACTCCGGGACTAGAAACACCGGGGAGCTGTTTTTT. Translated: CASSYSGTRNTGELFF.

V gene TRBV11-3 combines with J gene TRBJ1-1, with no clear D. V shed 3 bases and J shed 5 bases, with 7 bases lying between them. Germline V lookup: CDR1 SGHNT, CDR2 YENEEA. The CDR3 sequence is 12 residues long. The CDR3 DNA follows: TGTGCCAGCAGCTTGACGGGGACTGAAGCTTTCTTT. Translated, it gives CASSLTGTEAFF. Together with reference TRBV11-3 and TRBJ1-1, the CDR3 gives the full variable domain: EAGVVQSPRYKIIEKKQPVAFWCNPISGHNTLYWYLQNLGQGPELLIRYENEEAVDDSQLPKDRFSAERLKGVDSTLKIQPAELGDSAVYLCASSLTGTEAFFGQGTRLTVV.

This rearrangement joins TRBV7-9 to TRBJ1-2; 7 nucleotides line up with TRBD1. Germline CDR1 and CDR2: SEHNR and FQNEAQ (reference sequence). This CDR3 contains 15 residues. V gave up 5 bases and J gave up 7 bases; unmatched junction bases: 13. In DNA, the CDR3 is TGTGCCAGCAGCCCAGGGGGATATCCCTTCCTTGGCTACACCTTC. This gives the protein CASSPGGYPFLGYTF.

This chain links TRBV6-1 with TRBJ2-7; TRBD1 matches at 12 bases. V lost 7 bases to trimming and J lost 5 bases; unmatched junction nucleotides: 6. Germline-derived CDR1 and CDR2 are MNHNS and SASEGT. This CDR3 has 14 amino acids. The CDR3 DNA sequence: TGTGCCAGCAATTTGGGACAGGGGGCTGACGAGCAGTACTTC. It specifies CASNLGQGADEQYF.

V gene TRBV6-5 combines with J gene TRBJ1-2; 7 bases align to TRBD1. The CDR3 covers 14 residues. CDR1 and CDR2 from the germline V gene are MNHEY and SVGAGI. V was pared by 7 bases and J by 3 bases, with 8 bases of the junction left unmatched. CDR3 sequence (DNA): TGTGCCAGCACCCGACAGGGAATGGACTATGGCTACACCTTC. Protein product: CASTRQGMDYGYTF.

The genes are TRBV5-1 and TRBJ2-7; D might be TRBD1 (5 bases). CDR1 and CDR2 (germline): SGHRS, YFSETQ. The CDR3 length is 14 residues. Trimming shortened V by 0 bases and J by 3 bases, and 10 bases separated the two germline ends. The CDR3 region has the DNA TGCGCCAGCAGCTTGGCAGAGACAGTCTACGAGCAGTACTTC. Protein sequence: CASSLAETVYEQYF.

The chain uses TRBV4-2 and TRBJ2-5; 9 bases fit TRBD1. CDR1 LGHNA and CDR2 YNFKEQ come from the germline V gene. This CDR3 has 18 amino acids. V lost 0 bases to trimming and J lost 2 bases; unmatched junction nucleotides: 10. The CDR3: CASSQDLHRGQLQETQYF. CDR3 DNA: TGTGCCAGCAGCCAAGATTTACACAGGGGGCAGTTACAAGAGACCCAGTACTTC.

V gene TRBV19 combines with J gene TRBJ2-3; 12 bases line up with TRBD2. Unmatched junction bases numbered 8, after V lost 2 bases and J lost 2 bases. This CDR3 comprises 18 residues. In germline, CDR1 is LNHDA, CDR2 SQIVND (reference sequence). The CDR3 bases are TGTGCCAGTAGTATACGGCTAGCGGGGGGGCCTTACACAGATACGCAGTATTTT. This codes for CASSIRLAGGPYTDTQYF.

The chain joins TRBV14 to TRBJ1-1, with 8 bases aligning to TRBD1. This CDR3 contains 15 residues. Germline V gives CDR1 SGHDN, CDR2 FVKESK. V gave up 3 bases and J gave up 5 bases; unmatched junction bases: 8. The CDR3 DNA reads TGTGCCAGCAGCCAGGGACAGGTCTTGCGGACTGAAGCTTTCTTT. As protein: CASSQGQVLRTEAFF.

The gene calls are TRBV2 and TRBJ1-5, with 8 bases matching TRBD1. The V gene end was trimmed by 6 bases and the J gene end by 7 bases; junction bases not matched to a gene: 5. This CDR3 region has 13 residues. CDR1 is SNHLY, CDR2 FYNNEI, per germline. CDR3 sequence (DNA): TGTGCCAGCAGACAGACAGGGGACCAGCCCCAGCATTTT. It encodes CASRQTGDQPQHF.

There are a few counts of this clone. This chain links TRBV30 with TRBJ2-7; 7 bases line up with TRBD1. The trim removed 1 base at V and 1 base at J, leaving 4 bases unmatched. The CDR3 runs to 14 residues. CDR1 and CDR2 (germline): GTSNPN, SVGIG (reference sequence). The CDR3 DNA follows: TGTGCCTGGAGTGAGGGGGCTTCGTCCTACGAGCAGTACTTC. Encoded protein: CAWSEGASSYEQYF.

The chain joins TRBV7-2 to TRBJ1-5, with D tentatively TRBD1 (5 bases). V lost 5 bases, J lost 9 bases, and 14 bases lay in between. The CDR3 runs 13 residues. Per germline, CDR1 SGHTA and CDR2 FQGNSA. The CDR3 is CASSRRQLGPQHF. The CDR3 nucleotides are TGTGCCAGCAGCCGCAGACAGCTTGGGCCCCAGCATTTT.

The chain's CDR3 is CASSFGQTQKYYGYTF. The CDR3 bases are TGTGCCAGCAGCTTCGGACAGACCCAGAAATACTATGGCTACACCTTC. The chain joins TRBV5-4 to TRBJ1-2, with a possible D match to TRBD1 (6 bases). This CDR3 contains 16 residues. Germline assignment: CDR1 SGHNT and CDR2 YYREEE (reference sequence). V was trimmed by 2 bases and J by 3 bases, leaving 17 bases between them.

The J gene is TRBJ1-6, the V gene TRBV10-3, with 7 bases fitting TRBD1. Looked up from germline, CDR1 is ENHRY and CDR2 is SYGVKD. CDR3 size: 13 residues. Unmatched junction bases numbered 5, after V lost 6 bases and J lost 9 bases. In DNA form, the CDR3 reads TGTGCCATCAGGGGACAGCTTGCTTCACCCCTCCACTTT. This codes for CAIRGQLASPLHF.

This clone appeared once. V is TRBV5-1 and J is TRBJ1-2; D is ambiguous. Between the trimmed V and J ends, which lost 0 bases and 7 bases, there was a span of 10 bases. Germline CDR1 reads SGHRS; CDR2 reads YFSETQ. CDR3 size: 13 residues. CDR3 residues: CASSLGAGGGYTF. CDR3 nucleotide sequence: TGCGCCAGCAGCTTGGGTGCAGGTGGTGGCTACACCTTC.

This sequence joins TRBV10-3 and TRBJ2-4, with D possibly matching TRBD1 (8 bases). The V end was cut by 6 bases, the J end by 8 bases, with 14 bases between. The CDR3 is made up of 13 amino acids. CDR1 is ENHRY, CDR2 SYGVKD, per germline. CDR3 protein: CAIRDREGDIQYF. CDR3 coding DNA: TGTGCCATCAGGGACAGGGAGGGAGACATTCAGTACTTC.

V usage is TRBV7-3 and J usage is TRBJ1-6, with 8 bases aligning to TRBD1. This CDR3 is 13 amino acids long. The germline V gene encodes CDR1 SGHTA and CDR2 FQGTGA. Losses at the gene ends were 8 bases for V and 9 bases for J; bases not matched to a gene: 6. The CDR3, as DNA: TGTGCCAGCGGGCGGGACAGGACTTCACCCCTCCACTTT. Translated, it gives CASGRDRTSPLHF.

In the case of this clone: Its ends do not fully match the called genes, so a read error is possible. The V and J genes are TRBV7-8 and TRBJ2-1; 9 bases agree with TRBD2. The CDR3 has 16 residues. CDR1 SGHVS and CDR2 FQNEAQ come from the germline V gene. The CDR3 here is CTSSLAGVAGVNEQFF. CDR3 bases: TGTACCAGCAGCTTAGCGGGGGTAGCGGGGGTCAATGAGCAGTTCTTC. The full variable domain, rest sourced from reference TRBV7-8 and TRBJ2-1, is GAGVSQSPRYKVAKRGQDVALRCDPISGHVSLFWYQQALGQGPEFLTYFQNEAQLDKSGLPSDRFFAERPEGSVSTLKIQRTQQEDSAVYLCTSSLAGVAGVNEQFFGPGTRLTVL.

The chain has TRBV7-6 and TRBJ2-7; tentatively, D is TRBD1 (8 bases). Germline loops: CDR1 SGHVS, CDR2 FNYEAQ. This CDR3 is built from 15 residues. With 3 bases removed from V and 4 bases from J, the gap between germline ends came to 16 bases. Here the CDR3 reads CASSFRGQGGYEQYF. In nucleotides, the CDR3 is TGTGCCAGCAGCTTCCGAGGACAGGGAGGGTACGAGCAGTACTTC. The entire variable domain, with the rest obtained from reference TRBV7-6 and TRBJ2-7, is as follows: GAGVSQSPRYKVTKRGQDVALRCDPISGHVSLYWYRQALGQGPEFLTYFNYEAQQDKSGLPNDRFSAERPEGSISTLTIQRTEQRDSAMYRCASSFRGQGGYEQYFGPGTRLTVT.

This chain connects TRBV6-5 to TRBJ1-5; a possible D gene is TRBD1 (5 bases). With 6 bases removed from V and 3 bases from J, the gap between germline ends came to 9 bases. Germline V lookup: CDR1 MNHEY, CDR2 SVGAGI. The CDR3 consists of 13 residues. In nucleotides, the CDR3 is TGTGCCAGCAGCCAGGACAACAATCAGCCCCAGCATTTT. This encodes CASSQDNNQPQHF.

This clone was seen only once. This chain uses TRBV2 with TRBJ1-1, with D unclear. Germline lookup yields CDR1 SNHLY and CDR2 FYNNEI. V was pared by 7 bases and J by 4 bases, with 16 bases between. CDR3 size: 14 residues. The CDR3 region has the DNA TGTGCCAGCACTATAGTTGAGGGAACCACTGAAGCTTTCTTT. This encodes CASTIVEGTTEAFF.

The rearrangement joins TRBV2 to TRBJ1-2, with D unresolved. V was pared by 1 base and J by 4 bases, with 7 bases between. This CDR3 has 13 residues. CDR1 and CDR2 (germline): SNHLY, FYNNEI. Here the CDR3 reads CASSEGLSYGYTF. The CDR3 DNA sequence: TGTGCCAGCAGTGAAGGGTTGAGCTATGGCTACACCTTC. Variable domain in full (rest from reference TRBV2 and TRBJ1-2): EPEVTQTPSHQVTQMGQEVILRCVPISNHLYFYWYRQILGQKVEFLVSFYNNEISEKSEIFDDQFSVERPDGSNFTLKIRSTKLEDSAMYFCASSEGLSYGYTFGSGTRLTVV.

This rearrangement joins TRBV2 to TRBJ2-7; TRBD1 is a possible D gene (5 bases). CDR1 is SNHLY, CDR2 FYNNEI, per germline. Trimming shortened V by 0 bases and J by 6 bases, and 9 bases separated the two germline ends. The CDR3 is made up of 13 amino acids. The CDR3 sequence is CASSEARAGEQYF. CDR3 DNA sequence: TGTGCCAGCAGTGAAGCCAGGGCTGGCGAGCAGTACTTC.

The rearrangement joins TRBV9 to TRBJ2-2; the match to TRBD2 covers 8 bases. CDR1 and CDR2 (germline): SGDLS, YYNGEE. The CDR3 is 18 residues long. V shed 1 base and J 2 bases; nucleotides not matched to a gene: 10. The CDR3 DNA sequence: TGTGCCAGCAGCGTAATTGGGACTAGAGGGAATAACACCGGGGAGCTGTTTTTT. Its translation is CASSVIGTRGNNTGELFF.

V is TRBV5-6 and J is TRBJ2-5; the D is unclear. The CDR3 spans 13 residues. V was clipped by 0 bases and J by 5 bases, with 8 bases between them. Germline CDR1 is SGHDT and CDR2 is YYEEEE. CDR3 loop: CASSLVFRETQYF. CDR3 sequence (DNA): TGTGCCAGCAGCTTGGTTTTTCGGGAGACCCAGTACTTC.

This chain joins TRBV11-2 and TRBJ1-1; D may be TRBD1 (5 bases). The CDR3 spans 17 residues. V was clipped by 1 base and J by 6 bases, with 21 bases between them. Germline V CDR1 and CDR2: SGHAT, FQNNGV. CDR3 in DNA: TGTGCCAGCAGCTTAGTGGATGGCGGTGTCCGGGGGTCTGAAGCTTTCTTT. This sequence encodes CASSLVDGGVRGSEAFF.

The chain joins TRBV6-1 to TRBJ1-2; D gene uncertain. V dropped 4 bases and J dropped 4 bases, with 10 bases sitting between them. Per the germline V gene, CDR1 is MNHNS and CDR2 is SASEGT. This CDR3 comprises 13 residues. The CDR3 sequence is CASSGPGPYGYTF. For the CDR3, the DNA is TGTGCCAGCAGTGGACCAGGCCCCTATGGCTACACCTTC.

The table lists this clone with a few counts. V usage is TRBV6-1 and J usage is TRBJ1-5; D call uncertain. There are 13 residues in the CDR3. Germline-derived CDR1 and CDR2 are MNHNS and SASEGT. Trimming removed 6 bases at V and 7 bases at J, with 13 bases between. CDR3 sequence reads: CASSPTSGQPQHF. The CDR3 DNA sequence: TGTGCCAGCAGCCCAACATCCGGGCAGCCCCAGCATTTT.

This chain uses TRBV28 with TRBJ1-5; no firm D call. The germline gives CDR1 MDHEN, CDR2 SYDVKM. The CDR3 consists of 13 residues. V lost 6 bases and J lost 0, with 6 bases in between. CDR3 protein: CASRLSSNQPQHF. DNA of the CDR3: TGTGCCAGCAGACTTAGTAGCAATCAGCCCCAGCATTTT.

The rearrangement links TRBV19 to TRBJ1-1; D call uncertain. This CDR3 has 14 amino acids. Trimming took off 5 bases at V and 4 bases at J, with 14 bases between the two ends. Germline-derived CDR1 and CDR2 are LNHDA and SQIVND (reference sequence). CDR3 DNA: TGTGCCAGTAGTTCTTTGCAGGTGGGCACTGAAGCTTTCTTT. Encoded protein: CASSSLQVGTEAFF.